The sequence of this T cell receptor (beta chain) was determined in a study of cytomegalovirus exposure and HLA in healthy donors (dated by TCRdb to about 2017). General notes on the study: The 500 to 800 repertoires of the first cohort and the approximately 110 validation repertoires were produced on the same platform, according to a later analysis. High-throughput TCR immunosequencing, statistical association of individual TCRs with disease status, and machine learning were combined to predict cytomegalovirus infection status. The study aimed to test whether cataloging public T cell receptors could reveal signatures of past pathogen exposure. Besides the first cohort of around 670 subjects, a separate validation cohort made up of roughly 120 different subjects was used.

Library creation used the immunoSEQ multiplex PCR assay. Per the authors' processing: A statistical classification framework was built for diagnosing cytomegalovirus status from the catalog of TCR beta chain sequences. This immuneACCESS table, as held by TCRdb, lists in-frame sequences with V and J called but not all clones. Of the missing ones, under half trace to an unresolved V gene in checked studies; the others have no known cause. The DNA gave D and trimming, while V, J and clone size come from that table. In this sample the table shows approximately 300,000 clones, about nine tenths of which occur a single time. The ten biggest clones cover 1% to 1.5% of the sample. Overall results and qualifications from the work: The classifier was reported to diagnose cytomegalovirus status with high specificity and sensitivity in both the original and validation cohorts. Most TCR sequences were seen in very few donors, while some public TCRs were found in many individuals. The authors suggested that the approach could potentially be extended to other disease states and immunological phenotypes. In vitro tests confirmed that three of the cytomegalovirus-associated TCR beta chains recognize cytomegalovirus antigens. A total of 164 TCR beta chains were listed by the study as associated with cytomegalovirus. All 120 or so repertoires were used to score co-occurrence in the validation cohort in a later analysis, because that analysis had no HLA typing for the cohort. Of the cluster scores, 90% to 95% were above 0 in a later analysis, which found that TCRs clustered in the first cohort also tended to co-occur in the 120 validation repertoires.

Comments on this clone: Its specific antigen is unknown. Qualities for individual bases were not recorded, and no much larger clone is one base off.

Donors formed part of the validation cohort, which comprised 120 subjects and was distinct from the first cohort of under 750 subjects. CDR1 and CDR2, looked up from the germline V gene (reference sequence), are LNHDA and SQIVND. Spanning cysteine to phenylalanine, the CDR3 consists of 14 amino acids. Only the CDR3 portion is preserved as DNA: 42 bases, with reading frame beginning at the first base. Between the V and J ends, shortened by 7 bases and 2 bases respectively, the junction contains 13 bases. The source is a woman in her twenties or thirties in good health and CMV-seropositive. The sequenced sample consisted of PBMCs. The chain uses TRBV19 and TRBJ2-3; TRBD1 is possibly the D segment (5 matching bases). CDR3 region: CASNMGQFTDTQYF. The DNA is TGTGCCAGTAACATGGGGCAGTTCACAGATACGCAGTATTTT.